A selection of T cell receptor beta chains follows, all from one sample in a study of technical replicates of blood from several donors. Data came from immunoSEQ multiplex PCR; TCRdb stores just in-frame clones and leaves some out. The sample has tens of thousands of clones, over 85% seen once. The material sequenced was PBMCs. The receptors derive from a human donor in good health. Some clones in this sample may be carry-over from other donors' samples. Each CDR3 is given with its conserved first and last residue.

TRBJ2-1,TRBV30,CAWSTGLADNEQFF
TRBJ2-1,TRBV5-4,CASSWTSGGRNEQFF
TRBJ1-1,TRBV5-1,CASRTGTGVPEAFF
TRBJ2-1,TRBV5-6,CASSLAGGQAWEQFF
TRBJ2-7,TRBV18,CASSPPVGTSGKQYF
TRBJ2-3,TRBV10-1,CASMDSGSTDTQYF
TRBJ1-4,TRBV27,CASSFKGQEKLFF
TRBJ2-1,TRBV4-1,CASSRGDSSPGNEQFF
TRBJ1-4,TRBV15,CATSFGGQGREKLFF
TRBJ1-4,TRBV27,CASSTGTEKLFF
TRBJ2-1,TRBV7-8,CASAGLAGGFHYNEQFF
TRBJ2-2,TRBV18,CASTRGLAELTGELFF
TRBJ1-2,TRBV7-2,CASSPPGSYGYTF
TRBJ1-4,TRBV6-5,CATNGGPWEKLFF
TRBJ1-1,TRBV7-9,CASDPFRAGDTEAFF
TRBJ1-4,TRBV19,CASSTGQGGWEKLFF
TRBJ2-1,TRBV29-1,CSVNGRTGSYNEQFF
TRBJ2-7,TRBV9,CASSSGSGSLISEQYF
TRBJ2-5,TRBV7-9,CASSFGQPQETQYF
TRBJ2-1,TRBV6-4,CASSAQGDSYNEQFF
TRBJ1-2,TRBV9,CASRTGENYGYTF
TRBJ1-2,TRBV2,CASSSDGGYGYTF
TRBJ1-1,TRBV30,CAWNRERNTEAFF
TRBJ2-5,TRBV5-5,CASSLVPGGAIGETQYF
TRBJ2-1,TRBV5-1,CASSPGLPNDEQFF
TRBJ1-6,TRBV30,CAWSVTGNSPLHF
TRBJ1-1,TRBV7-9,CASSPGGYLDTEAFF
TRBJ1-1,TRBV2,CASSERGTGGYTEAFF
TRBJ2-6,TRBV7-2,CASSLTGTGANVLTF
TRBJ1-2,TRBV7-8,CASSSSVRRPADYGYTF
TRBJ1-1,TRBV4-3,CASSRTGMVDTEAFF
TRBJ2-5,TRBV6-1,CASSAVSGRVQETQYF
TRBJ2-5,TRBV7-2,CASSLGLAGQETQYF
TRBJ2-7,TRBV13,CASSPRTSGSEYEQYF
TRBJ1-4,TRBV6-1,CASRSGTTNEKLFF
TRBJ2-7,TRBV21-1,CASSKEGDIYEQYF